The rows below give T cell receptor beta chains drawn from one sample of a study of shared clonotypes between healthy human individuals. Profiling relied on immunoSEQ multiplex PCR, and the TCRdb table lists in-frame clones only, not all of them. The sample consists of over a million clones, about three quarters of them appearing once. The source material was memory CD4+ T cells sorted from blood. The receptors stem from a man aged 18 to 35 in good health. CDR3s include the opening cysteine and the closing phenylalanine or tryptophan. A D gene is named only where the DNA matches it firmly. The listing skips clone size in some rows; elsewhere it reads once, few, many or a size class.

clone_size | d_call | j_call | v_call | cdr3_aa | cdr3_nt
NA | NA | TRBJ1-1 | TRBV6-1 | CASSRMNTEAFF | TGTGCCAGCTCCAGGATGAACACTGAAGCTTTCTTT
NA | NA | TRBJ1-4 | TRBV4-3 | CASSRSQTDEKLFF | TGCGCCAGCAGTCGCTCACAGACCGATGAAAAACTGTTTTTT
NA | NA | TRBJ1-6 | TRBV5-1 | CASSVSGDWSPLHF | TGCGCCAGCAGCGTTTCAGGGGATTGGTCACCCCTCCACTTT
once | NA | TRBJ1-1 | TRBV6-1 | CASSELSAHTEAFF | TGTGCCAGCAGTGAACTGTCCGCCCACACTGAAGCTTTCTTT
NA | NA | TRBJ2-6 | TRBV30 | CAYPGHHSGANVLTF | TGTGCCTACCCGGGACACCATTCTGGGGCCAACGTCCTGACTTTC
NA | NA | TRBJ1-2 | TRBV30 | CAWSGGQSNYGYTF | TGTGCCTGGAGTGGGGGACAATCTAACTATGGCTACACCTTC
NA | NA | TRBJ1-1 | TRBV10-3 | CAIAGGVETEAFF | TGTGCCATCGCGGGTGGGGTAGAAACTGAAGCTTTCTTT
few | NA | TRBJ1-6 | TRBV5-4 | CASSPDGGLYNSPLHF | TGTGCCAGCAGCCCCGACGGGGGACTCTATAATTCACCCCTCCACTTT
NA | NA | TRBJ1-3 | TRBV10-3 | CAISERGTGNTIYF | TGTGCCATCAGTGAAAGGGGGACAGGAAACACCATATATTTT
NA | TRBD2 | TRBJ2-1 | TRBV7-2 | CASSSLSGGSSRNEQFF | TGTGCCAGCAGCTCCCTTTCGGGCGGGAGCTCTAGGAATGAGCAGTTCTTC
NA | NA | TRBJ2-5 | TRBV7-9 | CASSLAFRETQYF | TGTGCCAGCAGCTTAGCCTTTAGGGAGACCCAGTACTTC
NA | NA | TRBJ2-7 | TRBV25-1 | CASSEPRTYEQYF | TGTGCCAGCAGTGAACCCCGCACCTACGAGCAGTACTTC
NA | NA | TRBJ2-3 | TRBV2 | CASKGSDTQYF | TGTGCCAGCAAAGGTAGTGATACGCAGTATTTT
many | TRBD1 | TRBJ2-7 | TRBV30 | CAWIRDRPREQYF | TGTGCCTGGATAAGGGACAGGCCCCGCGAGCAGTACTTC
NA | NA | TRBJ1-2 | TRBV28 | CASSLEISNYGYTF | TGTGCCAGCAGTTTGGAAATCTCTAACTATGGCTACACCTTC
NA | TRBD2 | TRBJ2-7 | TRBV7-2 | CASSSASGALSYEQYF | TGTGCCAGCAGCTCCGCTAGCGGGGCATTATCCTACGAGCAGTACTTC
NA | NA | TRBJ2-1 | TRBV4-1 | CASSQVSGGGGYNEQFF | TGCGCCAGCAGCCAAGTCTCTGGGGGCGGAGGTTACAATGAGCAGTTCTTC